Following are 13 T cell receptor beta chains from one sample sequenced in a study of cytomegalovirus exposure and HLA in healthy donors. TCRdb's table, derived via immunoSEQ multiplex PCR, lists solely in-frame clones and lacks some. The sample lists fewer than 150,000 clones; more than 75% were seen once. The sequenced sample consisted of PBMCs. The receptors shown here come from a man younger than 35 in good health and CMV-seronegative.

V gene TRBV6-5 combines with J gene TRBJ2-7; TRBD2 is a possible D gene (6 bases). The V and J ends lost 2 bases and 6 bases respectively, with 14 bases between them. Germline CDR1 reads MNHEY; CDR2 reads SVGAGI. This CDR3 has 14 residues. CDR3 coding DNA: TGTGCCAGCAGTTACGGGCGGGACTGGGGCGAGCAGTACTTC. As protein: CASSYGRDWGEQYF.

The J gene is TRBJ1-3, the V gene TRBV5-6; no clear D. V lost 2 bases, J lost 0 bases, and 6 bases lay in between. This CDR3 spans 14 amino acids. Germline V CDR1 and CDR2: SGHDT, YYEEEE. The CDR3, as DNA: TGTGCCAGCAGCTTCGAGAGCTCTGGAAACACCATATATTTT. Protein: CASSFESSGNTIYF. Together with reference TRBV5-6 and TRBJ1-3, the CDR3 gives the full variable domain: DAGVTQSPTHLIKTRGQQVTLRCSPKSGHDTVSWYQQALGQGPQFIFQYYEEEERQRGNFPDRFSGHQFPNYSSELNVNALLLGDSALYLCASSFESSGNTIYFGEGSWLTVV.

This clone came up a few times. The genes are TRBV7-9 and TRBJ1-1; the D is unclear. The CDR3 has 13 amino acids. The V end lost 4 bases, the J end lost 1 base, and 7 bases lay between the germline ends. Germline lookup yields CDR1 SEHNR and CDR2 FQNEAQ (reference sequence). The CDR3 nucleotides read TGTGCCAGCAGCTGGGAGGGGAACACTGAAGCTTTCTTT. This translates into CASSWEGNTEAFF.

V usage is TRBV2 and J usage is TRBJ2-5; tentatively, D is TRBD1 (6 bases). There are 15 residues in the CDR3. V lost 7 bases and J 4 bases, leaving 19 bases between the germline ends. Germline values: CDR1 SNHLY, CDR2 FYNNEI. In DNA form, the CDR3 reads TGTGCCAGCAAGTGGGGCCTTCTCAGGGGAGAGACCCAGTACTTC. As protein: CASKWGLLRGETQYF.

This rearrangement joins TRBV5-6 to TRBJ2-7; D perhaps matches TRBD2 (5 bases). CDR1 SGHDT and CDR2 YYEEEE come from the germline V gene. CDR3 size: 13 residues. Trimming cost V 4 bases and J 0 bases, with 8 bases left between them. CDR3 sequence (DNA): TGTGCCAGCAGCCCGGGGAGCTCCTACGAGCAGTACTTC. As protein: CASSPGSSYEQYF. The full variable domain, with the rest looked up from reference TRBV5-6 and TRBJ2-7, is DAGVTQSPTHLIKTRGQQVTLRCSPKSGHDTVSWYQQALGQGPQFIFQYYEEEERQRGNFPDRFSGHQFPNYSSELNVNALLLGDSALYLCASSPGSSYEQYFGPGTRLTVT.

This chain links TRBV15 with TRBJ1-1, with D possibly TRBD1 on 5 matching bases. Germline V gene sequence: CDR1 LNHNV, CDR2 YYDKDF (reference sequence). Trimming removed 0 bases at V and 10 bases at J, with 9 bases between. The CDR3 runs 12 residues. In nucleotides, the CDR3 is TGTGCCACCAGCAGAGAGGGTAGGGGAGCTTTCTTT. Protein: CATSREGRGAFF.

This clone was observed a handful of times. The chain carries TRBV2 and TRBJ1-2, with 9 nucleotides matching TRBD1. The germline V gene encodes CDR1 SNHLY and CDR2 FYNNEI. The CDR3 extends over 14 amino acids. The V gene end was trimmed by 6 bases and the J gene end by 5 bases; junction bases not matched to a gene: 7. The CDR3 region has the DNA TGTGCCAGCAGCGTCGACAGGGGGTTATATGGCTACACCTTC. This codes for CASSVDRGLYGYTF.

The V and J genes are TRBV27 and TRBJ2-7; no clear D gene. Germline V gene lookup returns CDR1 MNHEY and CDR2 SMNVEV (reference sequence). Deletions cut 3 bases from V and 4 bases from J, with 10 bases between. The CDR3 has 13 amino acids. CDR3 protein: CASSFSGRYEQYF. CDR3 in DNA: TGTGCCAGCAGTTTTTCAGGCCGATACGAGCAGTACTTC.

The gene calls are TRBV5-1 and TRBJ2-3; D not certain. This CDR3 has 15 residues. CDR1 and CDR2 from the germline V gene are SGHRS and YFSETQ. Deletions cut 4 bases from V and 2 bases from J, with 14 bases between. CDR3 sequence: CASSRDESITDTQYF. The CDR3 DNA is TGCGCCAGCAGCCGTGATGAGTCTATCACAGATACGCAGTATTTT. The whole variable domain, remainder taken from reference TRBV5-1 and TRBJ2-3, is KAGVTQTPRYLIKTRGQQVTLSCSPISGHRSVSWYQQTPGQGLQFLFEYFSETQRNKGNFPGRFSGRQFSNSRSEMNVSTLELGDSALYLCASSRDESITDTQYFGPGTRLTVL.

The rearrangement uses TRBV6-1 and TRBJ1-1; D perhaps matches TRBD1 (6 bases). Looked up from germline, CDR1 is MNHNS and CDR2 is SASEGT. Between the trimmed V and J ends, which lost 4 bases and 2 bases, there was a span of 14 bases. The CDR3 extends over 15 amino acids. CDR3: CASSATGQINTEAFF. CDR3 sequence (DNA): TGTGCCAGCAGTGCTACTGGACAGATTAACACTGAAGCTTTCTTT.

This clone was counted once. The V and J genes are TRBV9 and TRBJ2-1; 8 bases match TRBD2. The V segment lost 4 bases and the J segment 5 bases; nucleotides outside the gene matches: 11. This CDR3 has 16 amino acids. Germline assignment: CDR1 SGDLS and CDR2 YYNGEE. The CDR3 reads CASSPQIAGLNNEQFF. In DNA, the CDR3 is TGTGCCAGCAGCCCCCAAATAGCGGGGCTTAACAATGAGCAGTTCTTC.

This chain joins TRBV30 and TRBJ2-7; tentative D call: TRBD2 (6 bases). Deletions cut 2 bases from V and 3 bases from J, with 11 bases between. The CDR3 loop spans 13 amino acids. CDR1 and CDR2 from the germline V gene are GTSNPN and SVGIG (reference sequence). CDR3 sequence: CAWSRGNYYEQYF. The CDR3 DNA sequence: TGTGCCTGGAGTCGCGGGAATTACTACGAGCAGTACTTC. Based on the CDR3 plus reference TRBV30 and TRBJ2-7, the full variable domain is SQTIHQWPATLVQPVGSPLSLECTVEGTSNPNLYWYRQAAGRGLQLLFYSVGIGQISSEVPQNLSASRPQDRQFILSSKKLLLSDSGFYLCAWSRGNYYEQYFGPGTRLTVT.

The CDR3 DNA follows: TGTGCCAGCACCGCCCGGGGTACGGGGTATGGCTACACCTTC. It is translated as CASTARGTGYGYTF. This chain links TRBV6-5 with TRBJ1-2; no clear D gene. The V gene's germline CDR1 is MNHEY and CDR2 SVGAGI. V was clipped by 7 bases and J by 5 bases, with 17 bases between them. The CDR3 runs to 14 residues.